Listed below are T cell receptor beta chains from one sample, sequenced in a study of cytomegalovirus exposure and HLA in healthy donors. Method: immunoSEQ multiplex PCR; TCRdb's copy keeps in-frame clones and lacks some. The sample records about 160,000 clones, 80% being singletons. Sample: PBMCs. Source of these receptors: a man younger than 35 in good health and CMV-seropositive. CDR3s include the opening cysteine and the closing phenylalanine or tryptophan. The D gene is left open where the match is weak. Clone size is stated in some rows and not others, as once, few, many or a class when expanded.

clone size	V gene	J gene	D gene	CDR3 DNA	CDR3 protein
NA	TRBV10-1	TRBJ2-7	NA	TGCGCCAGCAGTGGAGGCAGGGTACCCTACGAGCAGTACTTC	CASSGGRVPYEQYF
once	TRBV4-2	TRBJ1-4	NA	TGTGCCAGCAGCCAACGGACACCCGGTAATGAAAAACTGTTTTTT	CASSQRTPGNEKLFF
NA	TRBV5-1	TRBJ1-1	TRBD1	TGCGCCAGCACTCCTTTGGGACAGTTGAACACTGAAGCTTTCTTT	CASTPLGQLNTEAFF
NA	TRBV5-4	TRBJ2-5	TRBD1	TGTGCCAGCAGCTCCACCGGGACAGAAGAGACCCAGTACTTC	CASSSTGTEETQYF
few	TRBV6-5	TRBJ2-5	NA	TGTGCCAGCAGTTTATCTATACAGGGTCAAGAGACCCAGTACTTC	CASSLSIQGQETQYF
NA	TRBV2	TRBJ2-4	NA	TGTGCCAGCAGTGCAGAGGCAGGGATAACCAAAAACATTCAGTACTTC	CASSAEAGITKNIQYF
NA	TRBV19	TRBJ1-2	TRBD1	TGTGCCAGTCGACCCAGGGGGGCAGGAGACTATGGCTACACCTTC	CASRPRGAGDYGYTF
NA	TRBV19	TRBJ1-2	TRBD1	TGTGCCAGTAGTGTGGACAGGGACCATGGCTACACCTTC	CASSVDRDHGYTF
few	TRBV6-5	TRBJ1-3	TRBD1	TGTGCCAGCAGTTCCGATGGGACAGAGGACACCATATATTTT	CASSSDGTEDTIYF
once	TRBV18	TRBJ1-2	NA	TGTGCCAGCTCACCCTCGGGGAGGACCAACTATGGCTACACCTTC	CASSPSGRTNYGYTF
NA	TRBV2	TRBJ1-4	NA	TGTGCCAGCACCCTGGGGGGACGACATGAAAAACTGTTTTTT	CASTLGGRHEKLFF
NA	TRBV19	TRBJ2-1	TRBD2	TGTGCCAGTAGTATCAGCGGGGTCTCCTACAATGAGCAGTTCTTC	CASSISGVSYNEQFF
NA	TRBV7-2	TRBJ2-7	NA	TGTGCCAGCAGCCTCACAGGGATGATATACGAGCAGTACTTC	CASSLTGMIYEQYF
NA	TRBV7-2	TRBJ2-2	TRBD2	TGTGCCAGCAGCTTCCCCGCTAGCGGGGGGGATACCGGGGAGCTGTTTTTT	CASSFPASGGDTGELFF
NA	TRBV6-5	TRBJ2-4	NA	TGTGCCAGCAGTCAAACTATAGCCAAAAACATTCAGTACTTC	CASSQTIAKNIQYF
NA	TRBV6-5	TRBJ1-1	NA	TGTGCCAGCAGAGAGTTGGGAGACACTGAAGCTTTCTTT	CASRELGDTEAFF
NA	TRBV2	TRBJ1-5	NA	TGTGCCAGCAGAGAACAGGGTGCATCGCCCCAGCATTTT	CASREQGASPQHF
NA	TRBV4-1	TRBJ2-4	NA	TGCGCCAGCAGCCAAGAGCTGGGAGAAGCCAAAAACATTCAGTACTTC	CASSQELGEAKNIQYF
NA	TRBV11-3	TRBJ2-1	NA	TGTGCCAGCAGCTCCTCGGTCATAAATGAGCAGTTCTTC	CASSSSVINEQFF
NA	TRBV4-3	TRBJ1-2	NA	TGCGCCAGCAGCGGGAGTCGGTATGGCTACACCTTC	CASSGSRYGYTF
few	TRBV6-5	TRBJ1-2	TRBD1	TGTGCCAGCACCAGACAGGGAGCGGTTGAGGGCTACACCTTC	CASTRQGAVEGYTF
NA	TRBV7-9	TRBJ2-7	TRBD2	TGTTCCAGCAGCTTAGGACTAGCGGGAGGACGGTACGAGCAGTACTTC	CSSSLGLAGGRYEQYF
NA	TRBV5-4	TRBJ1-1	NA	TGTGCCAGCAGCTCTGCAGGGAGGGGAGACACTGAAGCTTTCTTT	CASSSAGRGDTEAFF
NA	TRBV4-2	TRBJ2-1	NA	TGTGCCAGCAGCCAGAAGAGGGTTAATGAGCAGTTCTTC	CASSQKRVNEQFF
few	TRBV30	TRBJ2-3	NA	TGTGCCTGGAGTCCCCGGGGCACAGATACGCAGTATTTT	CAWSPRGTDTQYF
NA	TRBV7-9	TRBJ2-1	TRBD2	TGTGCCAGCAGCGGGGCCGGGGGGAATTACAATGAGCAGTTCTTC	CASSGAGGNYNEQFF
NA	TRBV7-9	TRBJ2-2	TRBD2	TGTGCCAGCAGCTTAGAAAGGACTAGCGGGAAGGCCGGGGAGCTGTTTTTT	CASSLERTSGKAGELFF
NA	TRBV7-2	TRBJ2-7	NA	TGTGCCAGCAGCTTACTGGCCATCCGGGGGGCCCCCTACGAGCAGTACTTC	CASSLLAIRGAPYEQYF
once	TRBV4-3	TRBJ1-1	NA	TGCGCCAGCAGCCTGGGGGAGGGGACTGAAGCTTTCTTT	CASSLGEGTEAFF
NA	TRBV13	TRBJ2-5	TRBD2	TGTGCCAGCAGCCCGAAGACTAGCGGGGGGGCGGCCCAGTACTTC	CASSPKTSGGAAQYF
NA	TRBV5-1	TRBJ2-2	NA	TGCGCCAGCAGTTCGGGTGGAGGAACCGGGGAGCTGTTTTTT	CASSSGGGTGELFF
once	TRBV19	TRBJ1-2	NA	TGTGCCAGTAGTACCCGGGACACTTTTCACTATGGCTACACCTTC	CASSTRDTFHYGYTF
NA	TRBV7-2	TRBJ2-1	TRBD1	TGTGCCAGCAAGACAGGGGGCGCGAGGAATGAGCAGTTCTTC	CASKTGGARNEQFF
once	TRBV5-4	TRBJ2-5	TRBD2	TGTGCCAGCACCAGTAGCGGGAGGGGCCTAGAGACCCAGTACTTC	CASTSSGRGLETQYF
NA	TRBV7-6	TRBJ2-1	TRBD2	TGTGCCAGCAGCTCCTGGGGACTAGCGGGAGTCAATGAGCAGTTCTTC	CASSSWGLAGVNEQFF
few	TRBV6-5	TRBJ1-5	TRBD1	TGTGCCAGCAGTTCCAGGGACAGAAATCAGCCCCAGCATTTT	CASSSRDRNQPQHF
NA	TRBV11-2	TRBJ2-7	NA	TGTGCCAGCAGCTCTTCACCCGGGGGTTACGAGCAGTACTTC	CASSSSPGGYEQYF
NA	TRBV19	TRBJ2-7	NA	TGTGCCAGTAGTATCGTAGTTTCCTACGAGCAGTACTTC	CASSIVVSYEQYF
NA	TRBV20-1	TRBJ2-1	NA	TGCAGTGCTAGTCCGCGGTTCTTC	CSASPRFF
NA	TRBV4-1	TRBJ2-7	TRBD1	TGCGCCAGCAGCCAAGATTCTAACAGGGGGTCCCAGTACTTC	CASSQDSNRGSQYF
NA	TRBV9	TRBJ1-1	TRBD1	TGTGCCAGCAGCGCCGGGACAGGGGGGACGAACACTGAAGCTTTCTTT	CASSAGTGGTNTEAFF
NA	TRBV11-1	TRBJ2-1	TRBD2	TGTGCCAGCAGCCTGACTAGCGGGGGGCGTAATGAGCAGTTCTTC	CASSLTSGGRNEQFF
NA	TRBV7-2	TRBJ2-3	TRBD2	TGTGCCAGCAGTTTCCTGGGACTAGCGGCCGGGGATACGCAGTATTTT	CASSFLGLAAGDTQYF
NA	TRBV7-9	TRBJ1-2	NA	TGTGCCAGCAGCTTGGGGGGAATGGATGGCTACACCTTC	CASSLGGMDGYTF
few	TRBV2	TRBJ1-5	NA	TGTGCCAGCTCATCATCAGGGGTCAATCAGCCCCAGCATTTT	CASSSSGVNQPQHF
NA	TRBV11-3	TRBJ2-7	TRBD1	TGTGCCAGCAGCTTAGAGACAGGGAGAACCTACGAGCAGTACTTC	CASSLETGRTYEQYF
NA	TRBV6-5	TRBJ1-1	NA	TGTGCCAGCAGCGAATTTAACAGGGACACTGAAGCTTTCTTT	CASSEFNRDTEAFF
NA	TRBV13	TRBJ2-5	NA	TGTGCCAGCAGCTCCCGGGGGTACCAAGAGACCCAGTACTTC	CASSSRGYQETQYF
NA	TRBV18	TRBJ1-5	NA	TGTGCCAGCTCACCACATCGGAATCAGCCCCAGCATTTT	CASSPHRNQPQHF
NA	TRBV10-3	TRBJ1-2	NA	TGTGCCATCAGTGGAGGCGCGGCTAACTATGGCTACACCTTC	CAISGGAANYGYTF
once	TRBV2	TRBJ2-5	TRBD2	TGTGCCAGCAGTCCCGGACTAGCGGAAGAGACCCAGTACTTC	CASSPGLAEETQYF
NA	TRBV6-1	TRBJ1-1	NA	TGTGCCAGCAGAGTCGGGCGGGACACTGAAGCTTTCTTT	CASRVGRDTEAFF
NA	TRBV7-9	TRBJ2-2	TRBD2	TGTGCCAGCAGCTCGTTAGCGGGAAGAACGAACACCGGGGAGCTGTTTTTT	CASSSLAGRTNTGELFF